This TCR beta chain was observed in a study of blood T cells in healthy people across ages. Study findings and constraints: In long-lived donors, naive CD4+ cell counts and diversity exceeded those of aged donors. Per million T cells, the diversity of TCR beta decreased roughly linearly as age advanced.

Germline CDR1 reads SGHVS; CDR2 reads FQNEAQ. CDR3 length: 14 residues. V gave up 3 bases and J gave up 8 bases; unmatched junction bases: 4. Then a second PCR, running about 6 to 11 cycles, was carried out with a sample-barcoded 5' primer and a J-beta primer mix. The template-switch adaptor was a 5' adaptor with 12 random nucleotides. It tagged each cDNA molecule. MiXCR was run by TCRdb on the 5' RACE reads, yielding one entry per CDR3 protein. The sample consists of 1,300,000 or so distinct CDR3 sequences, roughly 59% of them appearing once. In its sample, this clonotype was seen a few times. Its antigen is currently unknown.

The sequence was collected from a man between 18 and 29 years old in good health. Source material: blood. The chain carries TRBV7-8 and TRBJ2-1; 10 positions agree with TRBD1. The CDR3 DNA sequence: TGTGCCAGCAGCTTTACCGGGACAGGGGATGAGCAGTTCTTC. This gives the protein CASSFTGTGDEQFF.